This TCR beta chain was documented in a study of blood T cell repertoires in COVID-19. This clone was recorded a few times. The junction had 10 bases not matched to a gene; V was cut back by 6 bases and J by 4 bases. Germline CDR1 is SGHNT and CDR2 is YYREEE (reference sequence). The CDR3 spans 15 residues. Clones were sequenced by immunoSEQ multiplex PCR, and TCRdb holds only the in-frame ones, with some missing. This sample has 200,000 to 250,000 clones, with 90% found just once. Study members were between roughly 18 and 100 years old and lived in fewer than 30 US regions. The genes are TRBV5-4 and TRBJ2-1; 7 bases agree with TRBD2. Material: PBMCs or T cells enriched from blood (not recorded which). This clonotype originated in a man aged 25 to 45 who had recovered from COVID-19. The CDR3 nucleotides are TGTGCCAGCAACCTTGGGAGGGATGAATACAATGAGCAGTTCTTC. Translating gives CASNLGRDEYNEQFF.